A single T cell receptor (beta chain) is shown here with its context. Trimming stripped 2 bases from V and 3 bases from J, with 14 bases between. This CDR3 contains 15 residues. Per germline, CDR1 GTSNPN and CDR2 SVGIG (reference sequence). Original analysis: Reference gene primers were amplified, and this amplification served to estimate nucleated cell counts. Data came from immunoSEQ multiplex PCR; TCRdb stores just in-frame clones and leaves some out. The DNA gave D and trimming, while V, J and clone size come from that table. The sample shows 290,000 or so clones, around 87% of them seen only once. This record comes from a study of blood T cell repertoires in COVID-19. Study information: Both acute and convalescent COVID-19 samples were obtained from the United States, Italy and Spain. Sources were T cells, B-cell-depleted T cells, or PBMCs; the material itself was cDNA or gDNA.

The chain recombines TRBV30 with TRBJ1-5; TRBD1 might be the D (6 bases). The sample taken for sequencing was peripheral blood. The receptor comes from a man in his 70s with acute or convalescent COVID-19. DNA of the CDR3: TGTGCCTGGAGTATAGGACAGACCTACAATCAGCCCCAGCATTTT. Translation: CAWSIGQTYNQPQHF.